This T cell receptor beta chain was sequenced for a study of OX40 agonist ivuxolimab in advanced cancers. Study overall: The patients received ivuxolimab by intravenous route every 2 weeks at 0.01 to 10 mg/kg. Prior anti-PD-1, anti-PD-L1 or anti-CTLA-4 therapy did not bar entry, and less than 50% had some. General study findings and limits: On average, CD8+ T cells showed a greater number of expanded clones than CD4+.

This clone was seen a single time. Antigen specificity is unknown. The germline gives CDR1 SEHNR, CDR2 FQNEAQ (reference sequence). The CDR3 contains 14 residues. Trimming took 5 bases from V and 4 from J, leaving 15 bases between them. Profiling relied on immunoSEQ multiplex PCR, and the TCRdb table lists in-frame clones only, not all of them. The data show some 41,000 clones, approximately 87% seen once. The TCR was taken from an adult with an advanced solid tumor such as melanoma, head and neck, liver or kidney cancer. V gene TRBV7-9 combines with J gene TRBJ2-7; D is possibly TRBD1 or TRBD2 (5 bases each). The material was CD4+ or CD8+ T cells sorted from blood, obtained in a trial of the OX40 agonist ivuxolimab. The CDR3 DNA reads as TGTGCCAGCAGCCCCGCCGGGGCCCATTACGAGCAGTACTTC. Encoded protein: CASSPAGAHYEQYF.